This T cell receptor beta chain appears in the sequencing data of a study of T cell responses to AZD1222 COVID-19 vaccine. Study results and caveats: Increases in Spike-specific TCR breadth and depth were seen after two AZD1222 doses.

Profiled with immunoSEQ multiplex PCR; TCRdb holds only in-frame clones, not every one. The profile shows roughly 150,000 clones, 80% to 95% of them singletons. About this clone itself: Its antigen is unknown.

This TCR derives from an adult in good health. The source material was peripheral blood, sampled on day 0 of AZD1222 vaccination.

The CDR3 DNA is TGTGCCAGCAGACACACACAGGGGGGGCGAGCTTTCTTT. It translates to CASRHTQGGRAFF. V is TRBV28 and J is TRBJ1-1; TRBD1 aligns across 8 bases. Germline V gene data show CDR1 as MDHEN and CDR2 as SYDVKM. V was pared by 6 bases and J by 10 bases, with 10 bases of the junction left unmatched. The CDR3 loop spans 13 amino acids. The full variable domain, in which reference TRBV28 and TRBJ1-1 provide the parts outside the CDR3, is DVKVTQSSRYLVKRTGEKVFLECVQDMDHENMFWYRQDPGLGLRLIYFSYDVKMKEKGDIPEGYSVSREKKERFSLILESASTNQTSMYLCASRHTQGGRAFFGQGTRLTVV.